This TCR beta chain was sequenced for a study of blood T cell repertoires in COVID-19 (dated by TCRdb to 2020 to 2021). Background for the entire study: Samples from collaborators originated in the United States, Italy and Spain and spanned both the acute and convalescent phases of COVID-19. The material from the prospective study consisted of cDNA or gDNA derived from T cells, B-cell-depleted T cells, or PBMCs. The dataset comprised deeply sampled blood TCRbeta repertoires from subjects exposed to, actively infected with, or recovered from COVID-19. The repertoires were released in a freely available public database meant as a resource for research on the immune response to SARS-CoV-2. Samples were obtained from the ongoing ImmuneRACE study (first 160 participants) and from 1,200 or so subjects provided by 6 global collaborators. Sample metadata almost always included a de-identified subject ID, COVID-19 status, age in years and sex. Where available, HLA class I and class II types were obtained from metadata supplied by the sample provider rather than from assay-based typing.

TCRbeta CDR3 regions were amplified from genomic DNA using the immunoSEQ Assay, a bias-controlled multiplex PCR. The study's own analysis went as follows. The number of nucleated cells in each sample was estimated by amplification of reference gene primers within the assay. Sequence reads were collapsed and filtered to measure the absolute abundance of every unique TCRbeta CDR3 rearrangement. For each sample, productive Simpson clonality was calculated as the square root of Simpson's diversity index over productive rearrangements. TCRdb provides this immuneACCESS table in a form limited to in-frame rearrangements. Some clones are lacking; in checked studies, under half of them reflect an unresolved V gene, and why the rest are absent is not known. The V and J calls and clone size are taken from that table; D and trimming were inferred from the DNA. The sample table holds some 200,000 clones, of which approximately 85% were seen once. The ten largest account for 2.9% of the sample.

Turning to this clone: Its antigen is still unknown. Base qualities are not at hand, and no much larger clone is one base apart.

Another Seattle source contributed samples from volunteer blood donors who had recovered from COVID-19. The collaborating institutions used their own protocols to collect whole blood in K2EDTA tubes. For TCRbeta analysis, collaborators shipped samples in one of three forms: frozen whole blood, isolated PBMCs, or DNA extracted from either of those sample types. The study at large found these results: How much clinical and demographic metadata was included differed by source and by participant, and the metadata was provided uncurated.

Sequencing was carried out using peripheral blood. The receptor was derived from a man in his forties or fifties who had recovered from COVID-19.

The sequenced DNA: TGCAGTGCTAGTTGGAGAGTCCGGGTGGACAATCAGCCCCAGCATTTT. Translated, it reads CSASWRVRVDNQPQHF. The chain is encoded by TRBV20-1 joined to TRBJ1-5; no D gene is confidently identified. CDR1 and CDR2 (DFQATT, SNEGSKA) derive from the germline V gene (reference sequence). Trimming costs V 3 bases and J 3 bases, and their ends lie 18 bases apart. Including cysteine and phenylalanine, the CDR3 has 16 amino acids. The sequence is cut down to CDR3 DNA, 48 bases in frame from base 1.